The entry below describes one TCR beta chain. TCRdb keeps only in-frame clones here, not all; method: immunoSEQ multiplex PCR. This sample has about 45,000 clones; more than 70% occur once, and the top ten carry 3.5% to 5%. This sample is drawn from a study of PD-L1 blockade in urothelial cancer. This CDR3 has 14 residues. Germline CDR1 reads SGHAT; CDR2 reads FQNNGV. The V gene lost 3 bases and the J gene lost 2 bases, with 10 bases spanning the gap. The sample in question was PBMCs, obtained around atezolizumab (anti-PD-L1) treatment. The TCR sequence derives from an elderly man with urothelial cancer. V usage is TRBV11-2 and J usage is TRBJ1-2; D not resolved. The CDR3 region is CASSLVSGNYGYTF. As DNA, the CDR3 is TGTGCCAGCAGCTTGGTGTCAGGAAACTATGGCTACACCTTC.